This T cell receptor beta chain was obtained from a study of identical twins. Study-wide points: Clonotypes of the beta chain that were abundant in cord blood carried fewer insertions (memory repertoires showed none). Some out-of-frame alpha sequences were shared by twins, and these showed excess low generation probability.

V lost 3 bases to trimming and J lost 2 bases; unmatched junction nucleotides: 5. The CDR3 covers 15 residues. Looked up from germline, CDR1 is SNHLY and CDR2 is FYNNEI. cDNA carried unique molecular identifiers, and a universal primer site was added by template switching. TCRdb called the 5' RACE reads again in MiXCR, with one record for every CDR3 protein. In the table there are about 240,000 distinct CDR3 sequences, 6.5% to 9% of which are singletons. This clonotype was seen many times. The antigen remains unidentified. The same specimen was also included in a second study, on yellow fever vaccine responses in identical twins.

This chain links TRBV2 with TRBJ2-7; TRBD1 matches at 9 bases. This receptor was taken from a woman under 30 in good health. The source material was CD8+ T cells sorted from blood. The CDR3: CASSEDRGRTYEQYF. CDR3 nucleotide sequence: TGTGCCAGCAGTGAGGACAGGGGAAGGACCTACGAGCAGTACTTC.